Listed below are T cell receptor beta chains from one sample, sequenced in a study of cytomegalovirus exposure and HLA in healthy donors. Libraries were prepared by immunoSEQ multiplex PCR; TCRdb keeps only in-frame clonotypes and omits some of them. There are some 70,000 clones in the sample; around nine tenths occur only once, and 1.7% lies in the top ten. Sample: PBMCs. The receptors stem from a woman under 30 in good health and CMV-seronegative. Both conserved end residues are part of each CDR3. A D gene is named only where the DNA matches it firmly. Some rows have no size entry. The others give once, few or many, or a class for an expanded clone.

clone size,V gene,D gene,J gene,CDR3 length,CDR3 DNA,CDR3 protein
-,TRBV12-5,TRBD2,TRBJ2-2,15,TGTGCTAGTGGTTTGAGGCTAGCGGGGACCGGGGAGCTGTTTTTT,CASGLRLAGTGELFF
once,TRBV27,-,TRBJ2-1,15,TGTGCCAGCAGTTTGGGCCCGCGAGTCGTAAATGAGCAGTTCTTC,CASSLGPRVVNEQFF
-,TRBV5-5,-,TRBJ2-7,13,TGTGCCAGCAGCTTGGGGGCAGACTACGAGCAGTACTTC,CASSLGADYEQYF
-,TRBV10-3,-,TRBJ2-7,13,TGTGCCATCAAAACCGCCCAGGGTAACGAGCAGTACTTC,CAIKTAQGNEQYF
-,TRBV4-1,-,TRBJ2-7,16,TGCGCCAGCAGCCAAGAAGTCCCTGGACTAACCTACGAGCAGTACTTC,CASSQEVPGLTYEQYF
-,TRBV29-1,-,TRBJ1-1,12,TGCAGCGTTGTGAGGGCGAACACTGAAGCTTTCTTT,CSVVRANTEAFF
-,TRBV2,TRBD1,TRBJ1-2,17,TGTGCCAGCATCAAGGGGGGACAGGGGGCGTCTAACTATGGCTACACCTTC,CASIKGGQGASNYGYTF
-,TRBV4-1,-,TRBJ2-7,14,TGCGCCAGCAGCCAAGGTCTAGCAGGCTACGAGCAGTACTTC,CASSQGLAGYEQYF
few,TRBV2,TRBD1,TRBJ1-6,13,TGTGCCAGCACGGGGACAGGGGATTCACCCCTCCACTTT,CASTGTGDSPLHF
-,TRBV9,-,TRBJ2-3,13,TGTGCCAGCAGCGTAGGTGAGGGAGATACGCAGTATTTT,CASSVGEGDTQYF
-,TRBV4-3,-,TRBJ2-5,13,TGCGCCAGCAGCAGACATCTTCAAGAGACCCAGTACTTC,CASSRHLQETQYF
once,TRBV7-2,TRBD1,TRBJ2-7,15,TGTGCCAGCAGCGCACAGGGGGTCCCTAACTACGAGCAGTACTTC,CASSAQGVPNYEQYF
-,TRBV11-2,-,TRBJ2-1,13,TGTGCCAGCAGTTACCCTAGCATTACTGAGCAGTTCTTC,CASSYPSITEQFF
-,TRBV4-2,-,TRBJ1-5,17,TGTGCCAGCAGCCCGTCCGGGTCGATCCGAGCGGGTCAGCCCCAGCATTTT,CASSPSGSIRAGQPQHF
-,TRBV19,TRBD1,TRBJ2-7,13,TGTGCCAGTACCAGGGGACAGACCTACGAGCAGTACTTC,CASTRGQTYEQYF
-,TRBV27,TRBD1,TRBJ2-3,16,TGTGCCAGCAGTTTATTTGCGGGACAGGGGGCAGATACGCAGTATTTT,CASSLFAGQGADTQYF
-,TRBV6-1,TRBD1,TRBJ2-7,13,TGTGCCAGCGAAAGGACAGGCTCCTACGAGCAGTACTTC,CASERTGSYEQYF
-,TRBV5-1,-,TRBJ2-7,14,TGCGCCAGCAGCTTGGGGAGGGTCTCCTACGAGCAGTACTTC,CASSLGRVSYEQYF
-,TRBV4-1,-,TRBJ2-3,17,TGCGCCAGCAGCCAAGTGGAGCGGGCTACTAGCACAGATACGCAGTATTTT,CASSQVERATSTDTQYF
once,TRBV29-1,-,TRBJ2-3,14,TGCAGCGTTGAAGGGGGGAGGTTTGTAGATACGCAGTATTTT,CSVEGGRFVDTQYF
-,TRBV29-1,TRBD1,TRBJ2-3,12,TGCAGCGTGGGACAGGGCGCAGATACGCAGTATTTT,CSVGQGADTQYF
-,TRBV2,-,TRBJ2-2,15,TGTGCCAGCAGTTCATACGGGGAAGCCACCGGGGAGCTGTTTTTT,CASSSYGEATGELFF
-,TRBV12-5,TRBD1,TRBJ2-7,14,TGTGCTAGTGGTTTGGGGACAGGGCTCGAAGAGCAGTACTTC,CASGLGTGLEEQYF
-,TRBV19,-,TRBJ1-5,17,TGTGCCAGTAGTACATTTTACAGTGCACCCCAGGATCAGCCCCAGCATTTT,CASSTFYSAPQDQPQHF
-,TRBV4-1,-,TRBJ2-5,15,TGCGCCAGCAGCCAAGCGGGAGAGGGTGGGGAGACCCAGTACTTC,CASSQAGEGGETQYF
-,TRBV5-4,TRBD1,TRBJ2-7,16,TGTGCCAGCAGCTTGGCCGTGACAGGGGGAGCCTACGAGCAGTACTTC,CASSLAVTGGAYEQYF
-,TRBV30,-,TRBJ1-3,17,TGTGCCTGGAGTCTGTGGTTGGTCACTAGCTCTGGAAACACCATATATTTT,CAWSLWLVTSSGNTIYF
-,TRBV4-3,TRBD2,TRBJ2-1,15,TGCGCCAGCAGCCCCCTAGCGGGGGGCCACGGTGAGCAGTTCTTC,CASSPLAGGHGEQFF
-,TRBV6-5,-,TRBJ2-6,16,TGTGCCAGCAGTTACTCTAGGGGGGGTCGAACCAACGTCCTGACTTTC,CASSYSRGGRTNVLTF
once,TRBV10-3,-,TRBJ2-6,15,TGTGCCATCGGACAGTCAAGCTCTGGGGCCAACGTCCTGACTTTC,CAIGQSSSGANVLTF
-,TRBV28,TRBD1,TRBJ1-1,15,TGTGCCAGCAGTTCAACGGGACAGGGAGACACTGAAGCTTTCTTT,CASSSTGQGDTEAFF
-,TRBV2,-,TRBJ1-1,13,TGTGCCACTCAAGATAGTCTAAACACTGAAGCTTTCTTT,CATQDSLNTEAFF
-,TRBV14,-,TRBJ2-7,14,TGTGCCAGCAGCGAAACGGGACTCCCTGGCGAGCAGTACTTC,CASSETGLPGEQYF
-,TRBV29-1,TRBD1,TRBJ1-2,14,TGCAGCGTTGAAAATTGGACAGGGTACAATGGCTACACCTTC,CSVENWTGYNGYTF
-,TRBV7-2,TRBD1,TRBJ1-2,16,TGTGCCAGCAGCATAGCTATTTTCACAGGGGCACATGGCTACACCTTC,CASSIAIFTGAHGYTF
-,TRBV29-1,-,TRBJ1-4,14,TGCAGCGTTTTAGTGCGGGGATTCTATGAAAAACTGTTTTTT,CSVLVRGFYEKLFF
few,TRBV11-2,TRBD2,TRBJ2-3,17,TGTGCCAGCAGCTCTATCTCGCGGGGGGCCCGCACAGATACGCAGTATTTT,CASSSISRGARTDTQYF
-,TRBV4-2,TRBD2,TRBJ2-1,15,TGTGCCAGCAGCCAAGGGCGGGGGGTCTACAATGAGCAGTTCTTC,CASSQGRGVYNEQFF
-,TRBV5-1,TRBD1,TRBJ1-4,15,TGCGCCAGCAGCCTCACCGTTACAGGGGAGGAAAAACTGTTTTTT,CASSLTVTGEEKLFF
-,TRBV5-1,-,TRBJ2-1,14,TGCGCCAGCAGCTTGCGGCAGGCATACAATGAGCAGTTCTTC,CASSLRQAYNEQFF
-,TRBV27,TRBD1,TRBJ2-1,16,TGTGCCAGCAGTTTATCCGGGACAGGGGGCTACAATGAGCAGTTCTTC,CASSLSGTGGYNEQFF
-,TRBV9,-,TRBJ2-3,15,TGTGCCAGCAGCGTAGACACAGTAAACACAGATACGCAGTATTTT,CASSVDTVNTDTQYF
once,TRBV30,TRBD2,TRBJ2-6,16,TGTGCCTCTGGGACTAGTAGGAACTCTGGGGCCAACGTCCTGACTTTC,CASGTSRNSGANVLTF
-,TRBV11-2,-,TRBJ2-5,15,TGTGCCAGCAGCTTCGGCCTAGCCAATGTTGGGGCCCAGTACTTC,CASSFGLANVGAQYF
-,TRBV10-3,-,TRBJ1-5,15,TGTGCCATCAGTGAGACGGTGCTCGGCAATCAGCCCCAGCATTTT,CAISETVLGNQPQHF
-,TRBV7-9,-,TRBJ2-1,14,TGTGCCAGCAGCTACCGGGCGGAGGCGGATGAGCAGTTCTTC,CASSYRAEADEQFF
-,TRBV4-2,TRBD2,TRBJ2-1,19,TGTGCCAGCAGCCACAAGACCGGGACTAGCGGGTTAGGCTACAATGAGCAGTTCTTC,CASSHKTGTSGLGYNEQFF
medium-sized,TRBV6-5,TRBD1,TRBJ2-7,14,TGTGCCAGCAGCGACGGGACAGGGAGCGGCGAGCAGTACTTC,CASSDGTGSGEQYF
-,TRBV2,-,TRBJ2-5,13,TGTGCCAGCAGTGCTTATAGCACGGAGACCCAGTACTTC,CASSAYSTETQYF
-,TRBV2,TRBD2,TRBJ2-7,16,TGTGCCAGCAGTGAAGCGCTGGCGGGAGGGGGGTACGAGCAGTACTTC,CASSEALAGGGYEQYF
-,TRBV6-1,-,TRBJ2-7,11,TGTGCCAGCAGTGAATTATGGCAGCAGTACTTC,CASSELWQQYF
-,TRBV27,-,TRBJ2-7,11,TGTGCCAGCGGACCACAGGGATCTGCGTACTTC,CASGPQGSAYF
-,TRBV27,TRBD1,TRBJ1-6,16,TGTGCCACCCGGACAGGGGGCACGGCCTATAATTCACCCCTCCACTTT,CATRTGGTAYNSPLHF
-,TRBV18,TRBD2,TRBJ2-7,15,TGTGCCAGCTCACCCTGGACTAGCGGGGTCAGCGAGCAGTACTTC,CASSPWTSGVSEQYF
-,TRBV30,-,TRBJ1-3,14,TGTGCCTGGAGTGGGGGCCTAGTCTTCAACACCATATATTTT,CAWSGGLVFNTIYF
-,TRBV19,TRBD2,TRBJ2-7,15,TGTGCCAGTAGTATGCCAGCGGGAGCGGTAAACGAGCAGTACTTC,CASSMPAGAVNEQYF
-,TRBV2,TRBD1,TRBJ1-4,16,TGTGCCAGCAGTGAAGATCGGGACAGTTTCTTCGAAAAACTGTTTTTT,CASSEDRDSFFEKLFF
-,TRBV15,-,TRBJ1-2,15,TGTGCCACCAGCAGGGGGGCCGTTATTATTGATGGCTACACCTTC,CATSRGAVIIDGYTF
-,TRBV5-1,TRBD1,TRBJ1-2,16,TGCGCCAGCAGCCTATCGCCCGGACAGGGCGACTATGGCTACACCTTC,CASSLSPGQGDYGYTF
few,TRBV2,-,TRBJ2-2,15,TGTGCCAGCAGTCCCGGGGGACGGAGCACCGGGGAGCTGTTTTTT,CASSPGGRSTGELFF